This is a list of T cell receptor beta chains from one sample in a study of beta chain features in type 1 diabetes. This table comes from immunoSEQ multiplex PCR, and its TCRdb copy is limited to in-frame clones, with some not included. In the table there are 810,000 or so clones, under 20% of which are singletons. The sequencing input was naive CD4+ T cells from blood. The receptors come from a young woman in good health. Both conserved end residues are part of each CDR3. D genes are given only for firm matches. Rows may omit the clone size; those that give it use once, few, many or a size class.

V,D,size,J,CDR3,DNA
TRBV7-3,-,-,TRBJ2-7,CASSLTVGDEQYF,TGTGCCAGCAGCTTAACGGTTGGGGACGAGCAGTACTTC
TRBV9,-,few,TRBJ2-1,CASSVEANSYNEQFF,TGTGCCAGCAGCGTAGAGGCTAACTCCTACAATGAGCAGTTCTTC
TRBV18,TRBD2,-,TRBJ2-7,CASSQGLAGDEQYF,TGTGCCAGCTCACAGGGACTAGCAGGTGACGAGCAGTACTTC
TRBV28,-,few,TRBJ2-1,CASSPLGRWGDSYNEQFF,TGTGCCAGCAGTCCCCTCGGGCGGTGGGGTGACTCCTACAATGAGCAGTTCTTC
TRBV6-6,-,-,TRBJ2-4,CASRPADRENIQYF,TGTGCCAGCAGACCCGCGGACAGAGAAAACATTCAGTACTTC
TRBV7-9,TRBD2,-,TRBJ2-7,CASSRLAGGIYEQYF,TGTGCCAGCAGCCGACTAGCGGGAGGTATTTACGAGCAGTACTTC
TRBV4-2,-,few,TRBJ2-5,CASSQDLLSQETQYF,TGTGCCAGCAGCCAAGATTTACTAAGCCAAGAGACCCAGTACTTC
TRBV2,-,-,TRBJ2-4,CASSAGANLWGIQYF,TGTGCCAGCAGTGCAGGGGCCAACCTATGGGGCATTCAGTACTTC
TRBV20-1,-,-,TRBJ1-2,CSVQPHYGYTF,TGCAGTGTCCAACCCCACTATGGCTACACCTTC
TRBV7-2,TRBD1,-,TRBJ1-2,CASSLEQGAGGYTF,TGTGCCAGCAGCTTAGAACAGGGGGCTGGAGGCTACACCTTC
TRBV5-1,TRBD1,few,TRBJ1-4,CASSPNRQGIYEKLFF,TGCGCCAGCAGCCCTAACAGACAGGGGATTTATGAAAAACTGTTTTTT
TRBV15,-,few,TRBJ2-6,CATSRDSGANVLTF,TGTGCCACCTCACGGGACTCTGGGGCCAACGTCCTGACTTTC
TRBV9,-,few,TRBJ1-1,CASSATGFSAEAFF,TGTGCCAGCAGCGCAACAGGGTTTAGCGCTGAAGCTTTCTTT
TRBV5-1,-,few,TRBJ2-7,CASSSGRADEQYF,TGCGCCAGCAGCTCGGGCAGGGCTGACGAGCAGTACTTC
TRBV2,TRBD2,few,TRBJ2-7,CASRRLAGVEQYF,TGTGCCAGTCGTAGACTAGCGGGAGTCGAGCAGTACTTC
TRBV29-1,TRBD1,few,TRBJ2-2,CSVRAGTGGGELFF,TGCAGCGTGCGGGCCGGGACAGGGGGCGGGGAGCTGTTTTTT
TRBV5-6,TRBD2,-,TRBJ2-7,CASNSAGFSSPQYF,TGTGCCAGCAACTCAGCGGGGTTTTCCTCGCCGCAGTACTTC
TRBV5-1,-,-,TRBJ1-2,CASSLGGTSNLYGYTF,TGCGCCAGCAGCTTAGGGGGGACATCCAACCTCTATGGCTACACCTTC
TRBV7-6,-,-,TRBJ1-2,CASSLVGRQPGTGYTF,TGTGCCAGCAGCTTAGTCGGGCGCCAGCCGGGGACTGGCTACACCTTC
TRBV7-2,-,few,TRBJ2-3,CASSKGAGTKSTDTQYF,TGTGCCAGCAGCAAAGGAGCCGGGACCAAGAGCACAGATACGCAGTATTTT
TRBV28,TRBD1,-,TRBJ1-2,CASSPYLGTANYGYTF,TGTGCCAGCAGTCCGTACCTCGGGACAGCTAACTATGGCTACACCTTC
TRBV9,-,-,TRBJ1-4,CASSVGVSTNEKLFF,TGTGCCAGCAGCGTGGGGGTCTCAACTAATGAAAAACTGTTTTTT
TRBV4-2,-,-,TRBJ1-5,CASSQDGGGGQPQHF,TGTGCCAGCAGCCAAGATGGGGGGGGTGGTCAGCCCCAGCATTTT
TRBV7-2,-,few,TRBJ2-2,CASSLAPARLVRGELFF,TGTGCCAGCAGCTTAGCCCCGGCCCGCCTGGTTAGGGGGGAGCTGTTTTTT
TRBV10-1,-,-,TRBJ1-1,CASSARGNTEAFF,TGCGCCAGCAGTGCAAGGGGGAACACTGAAGCTTTCTTT
TRBV10-2,-,-,TRBJ2-3,CASRDGRVFFTDTQYF,TGCGCCAGCAGAGACGGGAGAGTGTTCTTCACAGATACGCAGTATTTT
TRBV28,-,-,TRBJ2-1,CASSNYNEQFF,TGTGCCAGCAGTAACTACAATGAGCAGTTCTTC
TRBV11-2,-,few,TRBJ2-7,CASRRDTWNYEQYF,TGTGCCAGCCGCCGGGACACCTGGAACTACGAGCAGTACTTC
TRBV7-9,-,few,TRBJ2-1,CASRSTGSPTYNEQFF,TGTGCCAGCAGATCGACCGGGAGCCCGACTTACAATGAGCAGTTCTTC
TRBV7-3,-,-,TRBJ2-1,CASSLNPDSYNEQFF,TGTGCCAGCAGCTTAAACCCCGACAGCTACAATGAGCAGTTCTTC
TRBV4-2,TRBD2,few,TRBJ2-5,CASSPSRLAERQETQYF,TGTGCCAGCAGCCCCAGCCGACTAGCGGAGCGTCAAGAGACCCAGTACTTC
TRBV5-4,-,-,TRBJ2-1,CASSLWASDNEQFF,TGTGCCAGCAGCTTGTGGGCGTCGGACAATGAGCAGTTCTTC
TRBV6-5,TRBD2,-,TRBJ2-1,CASSYTGLASYNEQFF,TGTGCCAGCAGTTACACAGGACTAGCTTCCTACAATGAGCAGTTCTTC
TRBV5-8,-,few,TRBJ2-3,CASSPNVAGFADTQYF,TGTGCCAGCAGCCCGAACGTCGCAGGGTTTGCAGATACGCAGTATTTT
TRBV27,-,-,TRBJ2-7,CASRPKLGGSYEQYF,TGTGCCAGCAGACCTAAACTCGGAGGCTCCTACGAGCAGTACTTC
TRBV7-2,TRBD2,few,TRBJ2-3,CASRSGTSGTDTQYF,TGTGCCAGCAGATCGGGGACTAGCGGGACAGATACGCAGTATTTT
TRBV19,-,few,TRBJ1-5,CASSKKTSNQPQHF,TGTGCCAGTAGTAAGAAAACCAGCAATCAGCCCCAGCATTTT
TRBV5-1,-,few,TRBJ2-1,CASFEEEPGDEQFF,TGCGCCAGCTTTGAGGAGGAGCCAGGCGATGAGCAGTTCTTC
TRBV6-5,-,few,TRBJ2-3,CASSYSFLGDTQYF,TGTGCCAGCAGTTACTCGTTCCTAGGGGATACGCAGTATTTT